Shown below are 18 T cell receptor beta chains from a single sample sequenced in a study of blood T cell repertoires in COVID-19. Some clones are missing from TCRdb's copy, which holds only in-frame ones; the method was immunoSEQ multiplex PCR. The sample records almost 400,000 clones, around 92% being singletons. Source material: PBMCs or T cells enriched from blood (not recorded which). These receptors originate from a young woman who had recovered from COVID-19.

This clone was seen a handful of times. The genes are TRBV2 and TRBJ2-7; TRBD2 aligns across 7 bases. Germline CDR1 SNHLY, CDR2 FYNNEI. CDR3 length equals 15 residues. With V trimmed by 3 bases and J by 3 bases, 8 bases remained unmatched. The CDR3 nucleotides are TGTGCCAGCAGTGACCGGACTAGTGTCAACTACGAGCAGTACTTC. It translates to CASSDRTSVNYEQYF.

This chain uses TRBV12-3 or TRBV12-4 with TRBJ1-2, with D possibly matching TRBD1 (6 bases). V shed 6 bases and J shed 8 bases, with 13 bases lying between them. The CDR3 contains 12 residues. The CDR3 nucleotides read TGTGCCAGCAGCGATACAGGGTACGGCTACACCTTC. Translated, it gives CASSDTGYGYTF.

V and J are TRBV18 and TRBJ1-5; tentative D call: TRBD1 (6 bases). This CDR3 region has 16 residues. The ends were cut back, 3 bases at V and 3 bases at J, with 15 bases in the middle. Germline CDR1 KGHSH, CDR2 LQKENI. The CDR3 spells CASSPAITGNNQPQHF. DNA of the CDR3: TGTGCCAGCTCACCGGCCATTACAGGGAACAATCAGCCCCAGCATTTT.

The V gene is TRBV27, the J gene TRBJ2-7; weak D call: TRBD2 (5 bases). Germline CDR1 and CDR2: MNHEY and SMNVEV (reference sequence). This CDR3 region has 15 residues. The germline V and J ends were trimmed by 5 bases and 0 bases, with 14 bases remaining between them. The CDR3 DNA is TGTGCCAGCAGTCTTACTAGGCAGAGCTCCTACGAGCAGTACTTC. Translated: CASSLTRQSSYEQYF.

The J gene is TRBJ2-1, the V gene TRBV19, with 8 nucleotides matching TRBD2. J was trimmed by 4 bases and V by 10 bases; bases with no gene match: 9. Germline values: CDR1 LNHDA, CDR2 SQIVND (reference sequence). The CDR3 runs to 14 residues. This chain's CDR3 is CATQGLAGYNEQFF. CDR3 sequence (DNA): TGTGCCACCCAGGGCTTAGCGGGGTACAATGAGCAGTTCTTC.

The rearrangement uses TRBV30 and TRBJ1-2, with unresolved D. Germline assignment: CDR1 GTSNPN and CDR2 SVGIG (reference sequence). The CDR3 has 11 amino acids. The V and J ends lost 3 bases and 5 bases respectively, with 7 bases between them. CDR3 sequence: CAWRQLYGYTF. The CDR3 nucleotides are TGTGCCTGGAGACAGTTATATGGCTACACCTTC.

This chain uses TRBV13 with TRBJ1-2; D not certain. Per germline, CDR1 PRHDT and CDR2 FYEKMQ (reference sequence). The CDR3 loop spans 16 amino acids. V lost 4 bases, J lost 4 bases, and 19 bases lay in between. The CDR3 sequence: CASSSAGEDSLYGYTF. In nucleotides, the CDR3 is TGTGCCAGCAGCTCCGCCGGGGAGGACTCCCTCTATGGCTACACCTTC. The variable domain in full, with the rest retrieved from reference TRBV13 and TRBJ1-2, is AAGVIQSPRHLIKEKRETATLKCYPIPRHDTVYWYQQGPGQDPQFLISFYEKMQSDKGSIPDRFSAQQFSDYHSELNMSSLELGDSALYFCASSSAGEDSLYGYTFGSGTRLTVV.

V and J are TRBV25-1 and TRBJ2-1; weak D call: TRBD2 (6 bases). The CDR3 consists of 16 residues. Germline CDR1 reads MGHDK; CDR2 reads SYGVNS. The V and J ends lost 4 bases and 0 bases respectively, with 13 bases between them. The CDR3 coding sequence is TGTGCCAGCAGTGGACCTAGCGACTACTCCTACAATGAGCAGTTCTTC. It translates to CASSGPSDYSYNEQFF.

This chain links TRBV5-1 with TRBJ2-3; no firm D call. Germline values: CDR1 SGHRS, CDR2 YFSETQ. V was cut by 0 bases and J by 6 bases, with 11 bases left in between. The CDR3 consists of 14 residues. The CDR3 protein is CASSLDSSWDTQYF. The CDR3 DNA reads TGCGCCAGCAGCTTGGACAGTTCTTGGGATACGCAGTATTTT.

The J gene is TRBJ2-1, the V gene TRBV12-5; 11 positions agree with TRBD1. Germline trimming cut 2 bases from V and 3 bases from J; bases unmatched to any gene: 9. The CDR3 is 18 amino acids. Germline CDR1 and CDR2: LGHNT and FRNRAP. The chain's CDR3 is CASGLPPPGTGGYNEQFF. CDR3 DNA: TGTGCTAGTGGTTTGCCCCCTCCTGGGACAGGGGGCTACAATGAGCAGTTCTTC.

V and J are TRBV3-1 (or the pseudogene TRBV3-2) and TRBJ2-1, with D tentatively TRBD2 (6 bases). CDR3 length: 16 residues. The germline V gene encodes CDR1 LGHDT and CDR2 YNNKEL (reference sequence). Between the trimmed V and J ends, which lost 4 bases and 2 bases, there was a span of 15 bases. CDR3 protein: CASSREPSATYNEQFF. The CDR3 region has the DNA TGTGCCAGCAGCCGCGAGCCTAGCGCGACCTACAATGAGCAGTTCTTC.

The chain links TRBV18 to TRBJ1-2; 8 nucleotides align to TRBD1. Germline V gives CDR1 KGHSH, CDR2 LQKENI. The CDR3 runs to 14 residues. J gave up 0 bases and V 6 bases, and 3 bases lay outside the gene matches. Here the CDR3 reads CASSPDRANYGYTF. In DNA form, the CDR3 reads TGTGCCAGCTCCCCGGACAGGGCTAACTATGGCTACACCTTC.

V usage is TRBV15 and J usage is TRBJ1-5; D is ambiguous. Per germline, CDR1 LNHNV and CDR2 YYDKDF (reference sequence). The CDR3 loop spans 15 amino acids. V shed 4 bases and J shed 0 bases, with 10 bases lying between them. CDR3 sequence: CATSTDGISNQPQHF. The CDR3 DNA reads TGTGCCACCAGCACGGACGGGATTAGCAATCAGCCCCAGCATTTT. Drawing the rest from reference TRBV15 and TRBJ1-5, the complete variable domain is DAMVIQNPRYQVTQFGKPVTLSCSQTLNHNVMYWYQQKSSQAPKLLFHYYDKDFNNEADTPDNFQSRRPNTSFCFLDIRSPGLGDTAMYLCATSTDGISNQPQHFGDGTRLSIL.

The chain carries TRBV3-1 (or the pseudogene TRBV3-2) and TRBJ2-2, with 8 bases matching TRBD1. V gave up 2 bases and J gave up 3 bases; unmatched junction bases: 5. CDR1 and CDR2 (germline): LGHDT, YNNKEL (reference sequence). The CDR3 is 16 amino acids. The chain's CDR3 is CASSQTGTGDTGELFF. The CDR3 DNA is TGTGCCAGCAGCCAAACCGGGACAGGAGACACCGGGGAGCTGTTTTTT.

The chain uses TRBV9 and TRBJ2-3, with TRBD2 identical over 7 bases. V gave up 6 bases and J gave up 6 bases; unmatched junction bases: 10. CDR3 length: 14 residues. CDR1 is SGDLS and CDR2 is YYNGEE in the germline V gene. This CDR3 reads CASNPSGRADTQYF. The CDR3 coding sequence is TGTGCCAGCAACCCTAGCGGAAGGGCGGATACGCAGTATTTT. The full variable domain, rest sourced from reference TRBV9 and TRBJ2-3, is DSGVTQTPKHLITATGQRVTLRCSPRSGDLSVYWYQQSLDQGLQFLIQYYNGEERAKGNILERFSAQQFPDLHSELNLSSLELGDSALYFCASNPSGRADTQYFGPGTRLTVL.

V gene TRBV28 combines with J gene TRBJ1-4; 9 nucleotides agree with TRBD1. Looked up from germline, CDR1 is MDHEN and CDR2 is SYDVKM. The CDR3 extends over 14 amino acids. After removal of 6 bases from V and 8 bases from J, the junction contained 7 bases not matched to a gene. CDR3 region: CASRPGQGGEKLFF. DNA for the CDR3: TGTGCCAGCAGACCGGGACAGGGTGGGGAAAAACTGTTTTTT. Together with reference TRBV28 and TRBJ1-4, the CDR3 gives the full variable domain: DVKVTQSSRYLVKRTGEKVFLECVQDMDHENMFWYRQDPGLGLRLIYFSYDVKMKEKGDIPEGYSVSREKKERFSLILESASTNQTSMYLCASRPGQGGEKLFFGSGTQLSVL.

This chain joins TRBV3-1 (or the pseudogene TRBV3-2) and TRBJ1-3; TRBD1 matches at 8 bases. The CDR3 consists of 14 residues. V dropped 5 bases and J dropped 3; count of bases not matched to a gene: 3. In germline, CDR1 is LGHDT, CDR2 YNNKEL (reference sequence). In nucleotides, the CDR3 is TGTGCCAGCAGCGACAGGGGTGGTGGAAACACCATATATTTT. Translating it yields CASSDRGGGNTIYF.

This chain joins TRBV12-3 or TRBV12-4 and TRBJ1-1; no clear D gene. The CDR3 has 13 amino acids. V was shortened by 4 bases and J by 2 bases, with 8 bases between the two germline ends. DNA of the CDR3: TGTGCCAGCAGTTCTCGGTTTAACACTGAAGCTTTCTTT. Its protein is CASSSRFNTEAFF.